This T cell receptor (beta chain) was sequenced for a study of human T cells and chemical hapten exposure. Study-wide background: 2% DPC applied to an approximately 2 cm by approximately 2 cm arm area sensitized donors. Study results and caveats: Compared with pre-sensitization or healthy control sets, expanded TCRs clustered more.

The germline gives CDR1 SGHTA, CDR2 FQGNSA. The CDR3 is made up of 17 amino acids. The V gene end was trimmed by 5 bases and the J gene end by 6 bases; junction bases not matched to a gene: 13. The sample holds many counts of this clonotype. Antigen: not known. Time point meaning: patch test 1, 2 weeks after DPC sensitization. Noted treatment: therapeutic diphenylcyclopropenone sensitization with weekly scalp DPC. Prior to application of each patch test, blood was drawn. Each CDR3 protein is one row after TCRdb ran MiXCR on the RACE reads. The sample consists of 90,000 or so distinct CDR3 sequences, roughly a tenth of them appearing once.

The chain has TRBV7-2 and TRBJ1-5; 10 bases line up with TRBD1. The source of this sequence is a middle-aged man with alopecia areata. Some clones in this sample may be carry-over from other donors' samples. The source material was whole blood, sampled in connection with sensitization to the hapten diphenylcyclopropenone (DPC). CDR3 in amino acids: CASSLTPDRGLGQPQHF. Here the CDR3 DNA reads TGTGCCAGCAGCCTTACGCCAGACAGGGGGCTAGGTCAGCCCCAGCATTTT.